A single sample is the source of the 14 T cell receptor beta chains below, sequenced in a study of blood T cell repertoires in COVID-19. Clones were read by immunoSEQ multiplex PCR, and TCRdb kept only the in-frame ones, dropping some. The sample includes 71,000 or so clones, approximately 90% of them seen just once. The sequencing sample was made of peripheral blood. All receptors come from a woman between 18 and 29 years old with acute or convalescent COVID-19.

A single count supports this clone. The gene calls are TRBV5-8 and TRBJ1-5; 10 bases are a match to TRBD1. The CDR3 has 16 amino acids. The junction had 9 bases not matched to a gene; V was cut back by 3 bases and J by 6 bases. Germline lookup yields CDR1 SGHTS and CDR2 YDEGEE. The CDR3 nucleotides read TGTGCCAGCAGCTGGGCCCTGACAGGGGGCCTTCAGCCCCAGCATTTT. Encoded protein: CASSWALTGGLQPQHF.

Written as DNA, the CDR3 is TGTGCCAGCAGTTCCTACGGGGGGGCCATAACAGATACGCAGTATTTT. Protein: CASSSYGGAITDTQYF. V gene TRBV28 combines with J gene TRBJ2-3; 8 nucleotides match TRBD2. After removal of 4 bases from V and 3 bases from J, the junction contained 9 bases not matched to a gene. The length of the CDR3 is 16 residues. Germline V gives CDR1 MDHEN, CDR2 SYDVKM.

The J gene is TRBJ1-6, the V gene TRBV2, with 7 bases identical to TRBD1. This CDR3 is built from 16 residues. V lost 5 bases, J lost 6 bases, and 10 bases stayed unmatched. Germline values: CDR1 SNHLY, CDR2 FYNNEI. The CDR3 protein is CASSYGGGRLNSPLHF. The CDR3 bases are TGTGCCAGCAGTTACGGAGGGGGCCGGCTTAATTCACCCCTCCACTTT. Combining the CDR3 with reference TRBV2 and TRBJ1-6 gives the whole variable domain EPEVTQTPSHQVTQMGQEVILRCVPISNHLYFYWYRQILGQKVEFLVSFYNNEISEKSEIFDDQFSVERPDGSNFTLKIRSTKLEDSAMYFCASSYGGGRLNSPLHFGNGTRLTVT.

The J gene is TRBJ1-6, the V gene TRBV5-1; D unresolved. This CDR3 comprises 14 residues. Per germline, CDR1 SGHRS and CDR2 YFSETQ. V lost 3 bases, J lost 10 bases, and 14 bases lay in between. CDR3 sequence: CASSSDVGGSPLHF. The CDR3 nucleotides read TGCGCCAGCAGCTCGGATGTAGGAGGCTCACCCCTCCACTTT.

In nucleotides, the CDR3 is TGTGCCAGCAGTTTACAGGGGCGATCCTATAATTCACCCCTCCACTTT. Translated, it gives CASSLQGRSYNSPLHF. The chain uses TRBV28 and TRBJ1-6; maybe TRBD1 (6 bases). This CDR3 has 16 amino acids. In germline, CDR1 is MDHEN, CDR2 SYDVKM. V shed 2 bases and J shed 1 base, with 9 bases lying between them.

This clone was observed once. The V gene is TRBV5-1, the J gene TRBJ2-7; 12 bases agree with TRBD2. With 4 bases clipped from V and 0 bases from J, the junction kept 11 bases outside the gene matches. The CDR3 length is 18 residues. Germline V gene sequence: CDR1 SGHRS, CDR2 YFSETQ. The CDR3: CASSQMTSGGLSSYEQYF. CDR3 nucleotides: TGCGCCAGCAGCCAGATGACTAGCGGGGGCCTTAGCTCCTACGAGCAGTACTTC.

The chain joins TRBV11-3 to TRBJ2-3; D remains ambiguous. The V gene lost 5 bases and the J gene lost 14 bases, with 14 bases spanning the gap. The CDR3 covers 11 residues. Germline V CDR1 and CDR2: SGHNT, YENEEA. The CDR3 DNA is TGTGCCAGCAGCGCTGGTAGTGATCTGTATTTT. As protein: CASSAGSDLYF.

The chain uses TRBV10-2 and TRBJ1-1; D remains unclear. Germline values: CDR1 WSHSY, CDR2 SAAADI. This CDR3 comprises 14 residues. V was trimmed by 4 bases and J by 2 bases, leaving 11 bases between them. The CDR3 spells CASSVPGRNTEAFF. The DNA of the CDR3 is TGCGCCAGCAGTGTTCCGGGTAGAAACACTGAAGCTTTCTTT.

This clone has a handful of counts. V gene TRBV6-6 combines with J gene TRBJ2-7; 14 bases are shared with TRBD2. V lost 2 bases and J lost 6; bases outside the gene matches: 6. CDR3 length: 16 residues. Germline CDR1 MNHNY, CDR2 SVGAGI (reference sequence). In DNA, the CDR3 is TGTGCCAGCAGTTACACCGGGACTAGCGGGAGCCCCGAGCAGTACTTC. Translated: CASSYTGTSGSPEQYF.

This sequence joins TRBV7-2 and TRBJ1-4, with 7 positions matching TRBD1. There are 16 residues in the CDR3. Germline CDR1 SGHTA, CDR2 FQGNSA. V shed 5 bases and J 4 bases; nucleotides not matched to a gene: 10. CDR3 DNA sequence: TGTGCCAGCAGCCCCCAGGGGGGTGTCCTTAATGAAAAACTGTTTTTT. This sequence encodes CASSPQGGVLNEKLFF.

This rearrangement joins TRBV4-2 to TRBJ2-5, with 14 bases matching TRBD2. Trimming cost V 3 bases and J 2 bases; bases outside gene matches: 2. The CDR3 is 16 amino acids. Germline assignment: CDR1 LGHNA and CDR2 YNFKEQ. As DNA, the CDR3 is TGTGCCAGCAGCCACGGGACTAGCGGGAGTCAAGAGACCCAGTACTTC. It is translated as CASSHGTSGSQETQYF.

The chain joins TRBV4-1 to TRBJ2-1; tentative D call: TRBD2 (6 bases). The length of the CDR3 is 14 residues. In germline, CDR1 is MGHRA, CDR2 YSYEKL. V shed 4 bases and J shed 10 bases, with 17 bases lying between them. CDR3 amino acids: CASSPFSTGGEQFF. CDR3 DNA sequence: TGCGCCAGCAGCCCGTTTTCTACAGGAGGGGAGCAGTTCTTC.

This sequence joins TRBV6-2 or TRBV6-3 and TRBJ2-1, with D possibly being TRBD2 (5 bases). Germline-derived CDR1 and CDR2 are MNHEY and SVGEGT. The CDR3 runs 17 residues. V dropped 0 bases and J dropped 3 bases, with 15 bases sitting between them. CDR3 in amino acids: CASSYSPPDGLYNEQFF. The CDR3 nucleotides read TGTGCCAGCAGTTACTCCCCCCCGGACGGACTCTACAATGAGCAGTTCTTC.

This clone was seen just once. This chain joins TRBV4-1 and TRBJ2-1, with 14 bases lining up with TRBD2. V shed 2 bases and J 4 bases; nucleotides not matched to a gene: 4. The CDR3 has 17 residues. The germline V gene encodes CDR1 MGHRA and CDR2 YSYEKL. The CDR3 reads CASSQPGLAGVYNEQFF. CDR3 nucleotides: TGCGCCAGCAGCCAACCGGGACTAGCGGGAGTTTACAATGAGCAGTTCTTC.